The 7 T cell receptor beta chains listed next were all sequenced from one sample in a study of tumor and adjacent non-tumor tissue in lung cancer. TCRbeta libraries were built with three rounds of nested PCR, modified from ARM-PCR. Each CDR3 protein gets one entry after TCRdb re-called the multiplex PCR reads with MiXCR. The sample yields under 150,000 distinct CDR3 sequences, 66% seen once. This sample's RNA came from whole unsorted tissue. The material sequenced was lung tumor tissue. The receptors shown here come from a man aged 25-40 years with non-small cell lung cancer.

This clonotype was seen a handful of times. This chain joins TRBV29-1 and TRBJ2-7; weak D call: TRBD1 (6 bases). V was cut by 5 bases and J by 4 bases, with 12 bases left in between. Germline CDR1 SQVTM, CDR2 ANQGSEA. The CDR3 sequence is 12 residues long. Here the CDR3 reads CSVRATGYEQYF. DNA for the CDR3: TGCAGCGTTCGTGCGACAGGATACGAGCAGTACTTC.

A word on this clonotype: The junction departs from the called germline gene at one end, perhaps through a read error. The rearrangement links TRBV11-2 to TRBJ2-1; 15 nucleotides line up with TRBD2. The CDR3 spans 17 residues. Looked up from germline, CDR1 is SGHAT and CDR2 is FQNNGV. The CDR3 sequence is CDSSFGGLAGGRDEQFF. In DNA form, the CDR3 reads TGTGACAGCAGCTTCGGGGGACTAGCGGGGGGCAGGGATGAGCAGTTCTTC.

On this clonotype: A read error may produce the germline difference seen at one junction end. This rearrangement joins TRBV20-1 to TRBJ1-4; D gene unclear. The CDR3 is 12 residues long. CDR1 is DFQATT and CDR2 is SNEGSKA in the germline V gene (reference sequence). The CDR3 DNA sequence: TGCAATGCTAGGGCGCCAGGACAAAAACTGTTTTTT. Protein sequence: CNARAPGQKLFF.

In regard to this clonotype: A junction end diverges from the germline sequence, so it may reflect a read error. Here the CDR3 reads CSIGVSRLYNEQSF. The CDR3 nucleotides are TGCAGCATTGGCGTCTCTAGGCTCTACAACGAGCAGTCCTTC. The chain uses TRBV29-1 and TRBJ2-1; unclear D gene. The CDR3 spans 14 residues. From germline, CDR1 is SQVTM and CDR2 ANQGSEA.

The chain couples TRBV20-1 to TRBJ2-4, with D hard to call. This CDR3 has 13 amino acids. Trimming shortened V by 6 bases and J by 7 bases, and 16 bases separated the two germline ends. Looked up from germline, CDR1 is DFQATT and CDR2 is SNEGSKA (reference sequence). CDR3 region: CSAACAPGNIQYF. Here the CDR3 DNA reads TGCAGTGCCGCATGTGCGCCTGGGAACATTCAGTACTTC.

This clonotype was seen a few times. A much larger clonotype is one base distant, so this may be a read error. The V and J genes are TRBV7-8 and TRBJ2-7, with D uncertain. CDR3 length: 12 residues. CDR1 is SGHVS, CDR2 FQNEAQ, per germline. This chain's CDR3 is CVSSPNLYEQYF. DNA for the CDR3: TGTGTCAGCAGCCCCAACCTCTACGAGCAGTACTTC.

This clonotype is a singleton in its sample. A much larger clone sits a single nucleotide away, making a read error possible. The chain couples TRBV6-6 to TRBJ1-5, with a weak D call TRBD1 (5 bases). V lost 6 bases, J lost 7 bases, and 13 bases lay in between. The CDR3 has 13 amino acids. Per germline, CDR1 MNHNY and CDR2 SVGAGI (reference sequence). The CDR3 DNA reads as TGTGCCAGCAGCCAGGGTCGGCGCCAGCCCCAGCATTTT. As protein: CASSQGRRQPQHF.